This TCR beta chain was profiled in a study of T-cell memory formation after mild COVID-19. The sample holds many counts of this clonotype. Via MiXCR, TCRdb re-called the 5' RACE reads, giving one row per CDR3 protein. The sample carries about 180,000 distinct CDR3 sequences, more than 15% recorded once. The V and J ends lost 3 bases and 7 bases respectively, with 4 bases between them. Looked up from germline, CDR1 is LGHNA and CDR2 is YSLEER. CDR3 length equals 11 residues. The chain couples TRBV4-3 to TRBJ2-1; no definite D call. What was sequenced was PBMCs or a T cell subset sorted from them (not recorded which). This clonotype was obtained from an adult woman who had mild COVID-19 (a few samples of this study predate the infection). Cell type and time point are not known. In DNA form, the CDR3 reads TGCGCCAGCAGCCAGGGGAATGAGCAGTTCTTC. Encoded protein: CASSQGNEQFF.